This T cell receptor (beta chain) was documented in a study of OX40 agonist ivuxolimab in advanced cancers. Study context: Antecedent anti-PD-1, anti-PD-L1 or anti-CTLA-4 therapy was permissible, with roughly 36% having received some.

Concerning this clone: Antigen: not known.

Trimming took 4 bases from V and 0 from J, leaving 13 bases between them. CDR1 LNHNV and CDR2 YYDKDF come from the germline V gene (reference sequence). There are 16 residues in the CDR3. Data came from immunoSEQ multiplex PCR; TCRdb stores just in-frame clones and leaves some out. The sample yields about 80,000 clones, roughly 91% seen once. The study's findings and limits: Researchers report that CD8+ T cells had, on average, more expanded clones than CD4+. Clones of CD4+ and CD8+ blood T cells grew by week 6 at doses of 0.1 to 3.0 mg/kg.

Here the sequenced sample was CD4+ or CD8+ T cells sorted from blood, taken in a trial of the OX40 agonist ivuxolimab. The receptor was isolated from an adult with an advanced solid tumor such as melanoma, head and neck, liver or kidney cancer. The J gene is TRBJ2-1, the V gene TRBV15; D gene uncertain. For the CDR3, the DNA is TGTGCCACCAGCAAAGGGTTTTTTGGCTCCTACAATGAGCAGTTCTTC. It yields the protein CATSKGFFGSYNEQFF.